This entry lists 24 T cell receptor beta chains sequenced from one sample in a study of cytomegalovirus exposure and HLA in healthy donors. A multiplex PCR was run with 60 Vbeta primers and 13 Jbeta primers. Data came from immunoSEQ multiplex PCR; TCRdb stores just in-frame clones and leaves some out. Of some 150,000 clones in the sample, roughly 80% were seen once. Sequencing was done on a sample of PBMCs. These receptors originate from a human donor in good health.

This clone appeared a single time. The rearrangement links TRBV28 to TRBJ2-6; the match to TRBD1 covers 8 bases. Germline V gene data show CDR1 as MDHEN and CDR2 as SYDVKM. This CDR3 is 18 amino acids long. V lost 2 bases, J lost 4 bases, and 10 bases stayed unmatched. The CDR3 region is CASSLMGRGRRGANVLTF. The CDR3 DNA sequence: TGTGCCAGCAGTTTAATGGGCAGGGGGCGAAGAGGGGCCAACGTCCTGACTTTC.

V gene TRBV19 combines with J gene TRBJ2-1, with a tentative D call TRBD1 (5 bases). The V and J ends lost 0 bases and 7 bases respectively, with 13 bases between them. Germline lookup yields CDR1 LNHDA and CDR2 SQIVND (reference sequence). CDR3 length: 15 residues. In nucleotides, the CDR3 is TGTGCCAGTAGTATAGATCGGCGCAGGGCAAATGAGCAGTTCTTC. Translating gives CASSIDRRRANEQFF.

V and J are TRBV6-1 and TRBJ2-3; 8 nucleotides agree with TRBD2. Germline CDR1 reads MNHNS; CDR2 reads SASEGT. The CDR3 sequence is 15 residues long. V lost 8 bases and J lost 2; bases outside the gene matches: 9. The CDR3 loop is CASSAKRGSTDTQYF. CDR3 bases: TGTGCCAGCTCGGCCAAGCGGGGGTCCACAGATACGCAGTATTTT.

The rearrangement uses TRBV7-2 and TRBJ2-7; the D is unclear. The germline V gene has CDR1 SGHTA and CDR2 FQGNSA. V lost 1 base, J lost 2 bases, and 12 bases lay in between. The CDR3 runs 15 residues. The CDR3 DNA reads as TGTGCCAGCAGCTTAGAGCCAGCGAGTACCTACGAGCAGTACTTC. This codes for CASSLEPASTYEQYF. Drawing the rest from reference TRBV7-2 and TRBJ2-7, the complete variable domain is GAGVSQSPSNKVTEKGKDVELRCDPISGHTALYWYRQSLGQGLEFLIYFQGNSAPDKSGLPSDRFSAERTGGSVSTLTIQRTQQEDSAVYLCASSLEPASTYEQYFGPGTRLTVT.

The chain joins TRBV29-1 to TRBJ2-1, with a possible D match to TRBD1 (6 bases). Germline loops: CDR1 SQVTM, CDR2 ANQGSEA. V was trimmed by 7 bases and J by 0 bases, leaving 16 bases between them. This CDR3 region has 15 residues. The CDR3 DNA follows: TGCAGCGAGAAATTGGGGGCCTCCTCCTACAATGAGCAGTTCTTC. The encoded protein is CSEKLGASSYNEQFF.

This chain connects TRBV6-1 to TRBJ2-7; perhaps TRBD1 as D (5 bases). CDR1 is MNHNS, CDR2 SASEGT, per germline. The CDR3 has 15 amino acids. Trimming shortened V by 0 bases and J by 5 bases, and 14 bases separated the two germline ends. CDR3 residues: CASSEAEAQGNEQYF. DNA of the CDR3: TGTGCCAGCAGTGAAGCAGAGGCTCAGGGTAACGAGCAGTACTTC.

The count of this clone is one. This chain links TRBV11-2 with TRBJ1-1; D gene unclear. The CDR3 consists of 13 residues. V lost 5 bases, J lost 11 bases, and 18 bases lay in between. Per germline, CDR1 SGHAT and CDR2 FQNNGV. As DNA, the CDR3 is TGTGCCAGCAGCCAAATTGGGAGGGTGGATGCTTTCTTT. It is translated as CASSQIGRVDAFF. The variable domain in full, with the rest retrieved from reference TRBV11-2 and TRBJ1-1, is EAGVAQSPRYKIIEKRQSVAFWCNPISGHATLYWYQQILGQGPKLLIQFQNNGVVDDSQLPKDRFSAERLKGVDSTLKIQPAKLEDSAVYLCASSQIGRVDAFFGQGTRLTVV.

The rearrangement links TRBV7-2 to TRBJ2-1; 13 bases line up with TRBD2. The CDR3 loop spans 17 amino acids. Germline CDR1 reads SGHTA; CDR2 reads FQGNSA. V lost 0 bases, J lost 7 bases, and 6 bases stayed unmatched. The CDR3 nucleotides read TGTGCCAGCAGCTTAGCAGGACTAGCGGGGGCTCAAAATGAGCAGTTCTTC. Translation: CASSLAGLAGAQNEQFF.

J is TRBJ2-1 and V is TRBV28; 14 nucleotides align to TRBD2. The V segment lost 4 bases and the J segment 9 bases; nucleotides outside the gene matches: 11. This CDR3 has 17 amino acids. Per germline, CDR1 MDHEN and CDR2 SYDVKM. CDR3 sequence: CASSSRLRLAGGFEQFF. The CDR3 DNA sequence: TGTGCCAGCAGTTCCCGATTGAGACTAGCGGGAGGGTTTGAGCAGTTCTTC.

CDR3 sequence reads: CASSLSDTLGTDTQYF. CDR3 coding DNA: TGTGCCAGCAGCTTATCCGACACATTAGGCACAGATACGCAGTATTTT. This sequence joins TRBV7-8 and TRBJ2-3; D is unresolved. Germline CDR1 is SGHVS and CDR2 is FQNEAQ. Trimming removed 2 bases from V and 1 base from J, with 13 bases in between. The CDR3 is made up of 16 amino acids.

The chain's CDR3 is CASSSDITSAEAFF. The CDR3 DNA is TGTGCCAGCAGCTCTGACATAACGTCCGCTGAAGCTTTCTTT. The rearrangement uses TRBV7-6 and TRBJ1-1, with no clear D. Deletions cut 4 bases from V and 6 bases from J, with 15 bases between. The germline gives CDR1 SGHVS, CDR2 FNYEAQ. The CDR3 sequence is 14 residues long.

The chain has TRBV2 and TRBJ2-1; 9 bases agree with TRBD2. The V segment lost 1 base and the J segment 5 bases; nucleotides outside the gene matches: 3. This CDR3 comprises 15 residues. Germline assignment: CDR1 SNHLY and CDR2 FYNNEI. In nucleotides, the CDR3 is TGTGCCAGCAGTGAAGTGCGGGGGGGCCACAATGAGCAGTTCTTC. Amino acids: CASSEVRGGHNEQFF.

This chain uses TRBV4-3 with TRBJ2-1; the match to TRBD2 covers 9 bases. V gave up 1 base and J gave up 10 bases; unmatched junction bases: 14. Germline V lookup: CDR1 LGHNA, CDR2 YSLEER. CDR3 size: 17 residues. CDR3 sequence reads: CASSQVLLAGHLGEQFF. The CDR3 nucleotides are TGCGCCAGCAGCCAAGTCCTACTAGCGGGCCACCTGGGGGAGCAGTTCTTC.

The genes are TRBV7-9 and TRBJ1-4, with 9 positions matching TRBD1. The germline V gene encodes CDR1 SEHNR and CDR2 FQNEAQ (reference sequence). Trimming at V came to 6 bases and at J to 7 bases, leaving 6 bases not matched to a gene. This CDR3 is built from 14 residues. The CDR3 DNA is TGTGCCAGCAGAGAACAGGGGGCGGGTGAAAAACTGTTTTTT. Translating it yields CASREQGAGEKLFF.

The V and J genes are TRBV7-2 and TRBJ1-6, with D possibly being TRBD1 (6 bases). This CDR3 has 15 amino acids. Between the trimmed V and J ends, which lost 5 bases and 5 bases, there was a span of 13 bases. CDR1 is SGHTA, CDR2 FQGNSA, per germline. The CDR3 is CASSPPGHDNSPLHF. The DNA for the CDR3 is TGTGCCAGCAGCCCCCCGGGACACGATAATTCACCCCTCCACTTT.

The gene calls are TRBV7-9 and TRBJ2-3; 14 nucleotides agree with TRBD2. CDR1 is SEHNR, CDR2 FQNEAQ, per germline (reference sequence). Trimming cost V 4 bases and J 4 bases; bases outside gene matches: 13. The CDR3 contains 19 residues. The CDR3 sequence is CASSSGYGTSGRRADTQYF. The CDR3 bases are TGTGCCAGCAGCTCCGGTTACGGGACTAGCGGGAGAAGGGCAGATACGCAGTATTTT.

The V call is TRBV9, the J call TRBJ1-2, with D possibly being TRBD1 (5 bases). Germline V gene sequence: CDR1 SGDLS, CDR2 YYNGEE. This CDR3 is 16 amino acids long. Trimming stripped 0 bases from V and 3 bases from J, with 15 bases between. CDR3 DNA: TGTGCCAGCAGCGTAGATTCAGGGAGGCTGGACTATGGCTACACCTTC. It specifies CASSVDSGRLDYGYTF.

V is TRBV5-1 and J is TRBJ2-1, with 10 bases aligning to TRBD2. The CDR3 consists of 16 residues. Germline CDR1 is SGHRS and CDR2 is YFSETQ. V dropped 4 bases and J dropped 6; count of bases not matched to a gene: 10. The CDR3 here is CASSQEPGTSVNEQFF. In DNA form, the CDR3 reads TGCGCCAGCAGCCAAGAACCCGGGACTAGCGTCAATGAGCAGTTCTTC.

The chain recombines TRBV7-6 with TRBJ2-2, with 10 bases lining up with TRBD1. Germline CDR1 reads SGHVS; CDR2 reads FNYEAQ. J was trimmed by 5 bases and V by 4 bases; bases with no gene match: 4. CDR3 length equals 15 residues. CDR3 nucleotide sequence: TGTGCCAGCAGCTCCGAGGGACAGGGGACCGGGGAGCTGTTTTTT. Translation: CASSSEGQGTGELFF.

The CDR3 DNA reads TGTGCCAGCAACCTCGGGGACAGGGGGCTTGAGACCCAGTACTTC. It codes for CASNLGDRGLETQYF. This rearrangement joins TRBV7-8 to TRBJ2-5, with 12 bases that match TRBD1. V trimming: 7 bases; J trimming: 5 bases; junction bases outside the gene matches: 8. From germline, CDR1 is SGHVS and CDR2 FQNEAQ. The CDR3 sequence is 15 residues long.

For the CDR3, the DNA is TGTGCCAGCAGACATCCGGGACAGTACAACGAGCAGTACTTC. It is translated as CASRHPGQYNEQYF. The J gene is TRBJ2-7, the V gene TRBV28, with 7 bases lining up with TRBD1. CDR1 MDHEN and CDR2 SYDVKM come from the germline V gene. Trimming removed 6 bases from V and 5 bases from J; junction bases left unmatched: 10. CDR3 length: 14 amino acids.

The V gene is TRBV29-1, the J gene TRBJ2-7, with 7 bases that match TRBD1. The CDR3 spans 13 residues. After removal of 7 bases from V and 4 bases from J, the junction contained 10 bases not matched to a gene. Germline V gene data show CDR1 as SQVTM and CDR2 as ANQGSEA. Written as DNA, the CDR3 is TGCAGCGGATGTACAGGGGTCGGGTACGAGCAGTACTTC. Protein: CSGCTGVGYEQYF.

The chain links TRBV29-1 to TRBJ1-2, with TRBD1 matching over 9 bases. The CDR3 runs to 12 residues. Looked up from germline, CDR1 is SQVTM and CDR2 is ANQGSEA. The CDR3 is CRTGGEIEGYTF. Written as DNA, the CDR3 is TGCAGGACAGGGGGGGAGATCGAAGGCTACACCTTC.

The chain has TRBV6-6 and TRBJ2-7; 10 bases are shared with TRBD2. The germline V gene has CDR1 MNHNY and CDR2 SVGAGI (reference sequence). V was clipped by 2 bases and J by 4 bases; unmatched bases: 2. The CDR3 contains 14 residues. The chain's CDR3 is CASSYATSGYEQYF. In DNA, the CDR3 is TGTGCCAGCAGTTACGCGACTAGCGGGTACGAGCAGTACTTC.